This T cell receptor beta chain was sequenced for a study of post-analysis software for immune sequencing data. General study findings and limits: Controls had lower frequencies than patients of about five TRBV segments, which included TRBV5-6, TRBV5-1 and TRBV20-1. Under F measure analysis, samples from one preparation batch co-clustered strongly.

Comment on this clonotype: Antigen specificity is unknown.

The CDR3 is 13 amino acids. The V gene lost 5 bases and the J gene lost 4 bases, with 11 bases spanning the gap. Germline-derived CDR1 and CDR2 are SGHDN and FVKESK. Researchers reported that TCR beta cDNA libraries carried unique molecular identifiers. TCRdb re-derived calls from the PCR reads in MiXCR, one entry per CDR3 protein. The data show 250,000 to 300,000 distinct CDR3 sequences, roughly a third seen once. The chain is built from TRBV14 and TRBJ1-2, with D possibly being TRBD1 (5 bases). This receptor was obtained from a girl under 18 with multiple sclerosis. Sequencing was done on a sample of blood. The CDR3, as DNA: TGTGCCAGCAGCACCCTGGGACCCTATGGCTACACCTTC. Translation: CASSTLGPYGYTF.